This is a list of T cell receptor beta chains from one sample in a study of molecular identifiers for immune sequencing clone quantification. TCRdb re-analysed the PCR reads in MiXCR, keeping a single row per CDR3 protein. This repertoire shows 400,000 to 600,000 distinct CDR3 sequences, over 20% found once; its top ten account for around 0.84%. Specimen: naive CD8+ T cells from blood, with Jurkat cell RNA spiked in. These receptors came from a human donor in good health. Some libraries in this study had Jurkat cell RNA spiked in. CDR3s include the opening cysteine and the closing phenylalanine or tryptophan. The D gene is left open where the match is weak. The size field is filled for only some rows; it gives once, few, many or a size class.

d_call | clone_size | j_call | v_call | cdr3_length | cdr3_aa | cdr3_nt
- | many | TRBJ1-1 | TRBV25-1 | 14 | CASSEIGGVTEAFF | TGTGCCAGCAGTGAGATAGGAGGGGTTACTGAAGCTTTCTTT
TRBD2 | many | TRBJ2-3 | TRBV20-1 | 16 | CSAEATSGGSTDTQYF | TGCAGTGCTGAAGCCACTAGCGGGGGAAGCACAGATACGCAGTATTTT
- | - | TRBJ2-3 | TRBV19 | 15 | CASSPGQGIPDTQYF | TGTGCCAGTAGCCCCGGGCAGGGTATCCCAGATACGCAGTATTTT
- | - | TRBJ2-7 | TRBV4-3 | 14 | CASSQESGLYEQYF | TGCGCCAGCAGCCAAGAGTCCGGCTTATACGAGCAGTACTTC
- | - | TRBJ2-3 | TRBV6-4 | 21 | CASSDESRGHPRRGGTDTQYF | TGTGCCAGCAGTGACGAGAGCCGGGGACACCCTCGGAGGGGGGGCACAGATACGCAGTATTTT
- | many | TRBJ2-1 | TRBV7-6 | 13 | CASLFGGSNEQFF | TGTGCCAGTCTCTTTGGCGGAAGCAATGAGCAGTTCTTC
- | few | TRBJ1-2 | TRBV4-1 | 15 | CASSQGQLLGYGYTF | TGCGCCAGCAGCCAAGGACAGCTATTGGGGTATGGCTACACCTTC
- | few | TRBJ2-5 | TRBV5-1 | 15 | CASSLASGLGETQYF | TGCGCCAGCAGCTTGGCGTCAGGGCTTGGGGAGACCCAGTACTTC
- | many | TRBJ1-2 | TRBV29-1 | 16 | CSVESNRGLFHYGYTF | TGCAGCGTTGAATCCAACCGGGGACTTTTTCACTATGGCTACACCTTC
- | - | TRBJ1-2 | TRBV9 | 16 | CVSSSQPRAEGAGYTF | TGTGTCAGCAGCTCCCAGCCCCGGGCCGAAGGGGCTGGCTACACCTTC
- | many | TRBJ2-2 | TRBV7-9 | 14 | CASSPAWTTGELFF | TGTGCCAGCAGCCCTGCCTGGACAACCGGGGAGCTGTTTTTT
- | many | TRBJ2-3 | TRBV12-3/TRBV12-4 | 15 | CASSLRGPPTDTQYF | TGTGCCAGCAGTTTACGGGGGCCCCCCACAGATACGCAGTATTTT
- | many | TRBJ1-1 | TRBV20-1 | 14 | CSARVRHLNTEAFF | TGCAGTGCTAGAGTTCGTCACCTGAACACTGAAGCTTTCTTT
- | - | TRBJ2-7 | TRBV19 | 15 | CASTQGPGQSYEQYF | TGTGCCAGTACCCAAGGGCCGGGACAAAGTTACGAGCAGTACTTC
- | few | TRBJ2-1 | TRBV6-2/TRBV6-3 | 17 | CASSYPTFGSIYNEQFF | TGTGCCAGCAGTTACCCCACCTTCGGGAGTATCTACAATGAGCAGTTCTTC
- | many | TRBJ2-1 | TRBV7-9 | 16 | CASSLPSSDSYNEQFF | TGTGCCAGCAGCTTACCGTCCTCGGACTCCTACAATGAGCAGTTCTTC
- | few | TRBJ2-3 | TRBV28 | 14 | CASSFRRARGTQYF | TGTGCCAGCAGTTTTCGGAGGGCACGGGGTACGCAGTATTTT
- | many | TRBJ2-1 | TRBV24-1 | 13 | CATSDLEGNEQFF | TGTGCCACCAGTGATTTGGAAGGGAATGAGCAGTTCTTC
- | few | TRBJ1-1 | TRBV19 | 15 | CASSTGTLMNTEAFF | TGTGCCAGTAGTACGGGGACATTAATGAACACTGAAGCTTTCTTT
TRBD2 | - | TRBJ2-3 | TRBV19 | 15 | CASTSRLATTDTQYF | TGTGCCAGTACGAGTAGACTAGCAACCACAGATACGCAGTATTTT
- | many | TRBJ1-3 | TRBV18 | 16 | CASSMDGLSSGNTIYF | TGTGCCAGCTCAATGGACGGTTTGAGCTCTGGAAACACCATATATTTT
TRBD2 | - | TRBJ2-7 | TRBV13 | 17 | CASSFRADGGAVHEQYF | TGTGCCAGCAGCTTCAGGGCGGACGGGGGGGCCGTCCACGAGCAGTACTTC
TRBD1 | few | TRBJ1-5 | TRBV6-1 | 15 | CASSEDRGSNQPQHF | TGTGCCAGCAGTGAGGACAGGGGAAGCAATCAGCCCCAGCATTTT
- | few | TRBJ2-7 | TRBV5-1 | 12 | CASSLYGGEQYF | TGCGCCAGCAGCTTGTACGGGGGCGAGCAGTACTTC
- | few | TRBJ1-5 | TRBV28 | 14 | CASSFPASYQPQHF | TGTGCCAGCAGTTTTCCCGCTAGCTATCAGCCCCAGCATTTT
TRBD1 | - | TRBJ2-1 | TRBV5-6 | 14 | CASSWTGDLNEQFF | TGTGCCAGCAGCTGGACAGGGGACTTAAATGAGCAGTTCTTC
- | many | TRBJ2-7 | TRBV28 | 14 | CASSSLDGVYEQYF | TGTGCCAGCAGTTCCCTCGACGGTGTCTACGAGCAGTACTTC
TRBD2 | - | TRBJ2-5 | TRBV4-1 | 19 | CASSQVPLLAGGRGEAQYF | TGCGCCAGCAGCCAAGTACCCCTTTTAGCGGGAGGGCGGGGTGAGGCCCAGTACTTC
- | many | TRBJ2-7 | TRBV7-2 | 13 | CASSRGQEGEQYF | TGTGCCAGCAGCCGCGGACAGGAGGGCGAGCAGTACTTC
- | many | TRBJ1-1 | TRBV2 | 15 | CASSEEGTTFSEAFF | TGTGCCAGCAGTGAGGAGGGAACGACGTTCTCTGAAGCTTTCTTT
- | few | TRBJ2-7 | TRBV6-4 | 12 | CASRDISYEQYF | TGTGCCAGCAGGGACATCTCCTACGAGCAGTACTTC
TRBD1 | - | TRBJ2-4 | TRBV4-3 | 17 | CASSQDRETGVKNIQYF | TGCGCCAGCAGCCAAGATCGGGAAACAGGGGTCAAAAACATTCAGTACTTC
TRBD1 | - | TRBJ1-4 | TRBV9 | 16 | CASSPTDRGVGEKLFF | TGTGCCAGCAGCCCCACAGACAGGGGCGTTGGTGAAAAACTGTTTTTT
TRBD2 | many | TRBJ2-5 | TRBV5-5 | 17 | CASRPPGLAGEKETQYF | TGTGCCAGCAGGCCACCCGGACTAGCGGGGGAGAAAGAGACCCAGTACTTC
- | many | TRBJ2-3 | TRBV9 | 13 | CASSVEWSDTQYF | TGTGCCAGCAGCGTAGAGTGGTCAGATACGCAGTATTTT
- | many | TRBJ2-7 | TRBV6-2/TRBV6-3 | 12 | CASTGESYEQYF | TGTGCCAGCACTGGGGAGAGCTACGAGCAGTACTTC
- | - | TRBJ2-7 | TRBV11-1 | 15 | CASSKAGGAGYEQYF | TGTGCCAGCAGCAAAGCCGGAGGAGCGGGCTACGAGCAGTACTTC
TRBD1 | - | TRBJ2-7 | TRBV19 | 15 | CASSIGTGLVYEQYF | TGTGCCAGTAGTATAGGGACAGGGCTCGTTTACGAGCAGTACTTC
TRBD2 | few | TRBJ2-1 | TRBV4-2 | 16 | CASRKGAGGSYNEQFF | TGTGCCAGCAGGAAGGGGGCGGGAGGGAGCTACAATGAGCAGTTCTTC
TRBD2 | many | TRBJ2-2 | TRBV6-5 | 17 | CASSYSISGGNTGELFF | TGTGCCAGCAGTTACTCGATCAGCGGGGGAAACACCGGGGAGCTGTTTTTT
- | many | TRBJ2-3 | TRBV30 | 17 | CAWSSTLISLGWDTQYF | TGTGCCTGGAGTTCTACCCTCATTAGTCTAGGGTGGGATACGCAGTATTTT
TRBD2 | few | TRBJ2-3 | TRBV12-3/TRBV12-4 | 17 | CASSSLEDRDYPDTQYF | TGTGCCAGCAGTTCCCTCGAAGACCGGGACTACCCAGATACGCAGTATTTT
TRBD1 | few | TRBJ1-4 | TRBV19 | 15 | CASSSPTGGSEKLFF | TGTGCCAGTAGTTCTCCGACAGGGGGAAGTGAAAAACTGTTTTTT
TRBD2 | - | TRBJ2-7 | TRBV13 | 15 | CASSSGLAASYEQYF | TGTGCCAGCAGCTCGGGACTAGCGGCATCCTACGAGCAGTACTTC
- | many | TRBJ1-1 | TRBV7-9 | 12 | CASSPRWPEAFF | TGTGCCAGCAGCCCGCGCTGGCCTGAAGCTTTCTTT
TRBD1 | many | TRBJ1-5 | TRBV27 | 14 | CASRGQGAYQPQHF | TGTGCCAGCAGGGGACAGGGGGCTTATCAGCCCCAGCATTTT
TRBD2 | - | TRBJ2-5 | TRBV7-6 | 14 | CASSLARGVETQYF | TGTGCCAGCAGCTTAGCTCGGGGGGTGGAGACCCAGTACTTC
- | - | TRBJ1-1 | TRBV25-1 | 14 | CASIRPGTLVEAFF | TGTGCCAGCATCAGACCGGGGACACTTGTCGAAGCTTTCTTT
TRBD1 | - | TRBJ1-1 | TRBV5-6 | 14 | CASSVDRVGAEAFF | TGTGCCAGCAGCGTGGACAGGGTTGGCGCTGAAGCTTTCTTT
TRBD1 | few | TRBJ1-3 | TRBV30 | 15 | CAWSGQGGRVNTIYF | TGTGCCTGGAGTGGACAGGGGGGAAGGGTAAACACCATATATTTT
- | many | TRBJ1-1 | TRBV11-2 | 12 | CASGDGNTEAFF | TGTGCCAGCGGGGACGGCAACACTGAAGCTTTCTTT
TRBD2 | few | TRBJ2-3 | TRBV28 | 15 | CASMIQRGYTDTQYF | TGTGCCAGCATGATCCAGCGGGGTTACACAGATACGCAGTATTTT